The 23 T cell receptor beta chains presented below share a single source sample, sequenced in a study of shared clonotypes between healthy human individuals. The data were produced by immunoSEQ multiplex PCR, yet TCRdb's version contains in-frame clones alone and is incomplete. Of approximately 2,300,000 clones listed, 85% to 95% are singletons. The sequencing input was naive CD4+ T cells from PBMCs. The sample's subset: CD45RA+ positively selected. These receptors were taken from a man younger than 35 in good health. Some clones in this sample may be carry-over from other donors' samples.

The rearrangement links TRBV28 to TRBJ2-1, with TRBD2 identical over 9 bases. V was pared by 10 bases and J by 0 bases, with 7 bases of the junction left unmatched. The CDR3 is made up of 15 amino acids. CDR1 is MDHEN and CDR2 is SYDVKM in the germline V gene. CDR3 sequence (DNA): TGTGCCACCAAAGCGGGAGGAAACTCCTACAATGAGCAGTTCTTC. Protein product: CATKAGGNSYNEQFF.

The chain carries TRBV5-4 and TRBJ2-3; D tentatively fits TRBD1 or TRBD2 (6 bases each). V was clipped by 0 bases and J by 6 bases, with 14 bases between them. This CDR3 is 15 amino acids long. CDR1 SGHNT and CDR2 YYREEE come from the germline V gene (reference sequence). Here the CDR3 DNA reads TGTGCCAGCAGCTTGGTGAGACGGGGGCTGGATACGCAGTATTTT. Translated, it gives CASSLVRRGLDTQYF.

The chain links TRBV4-2 to TRBJ1-2; D unresolved. V lost 0 bases and J 8 bases, leaving 19 bases between the germline ends. The CDR3 totals 16 residues. Germline CDR1 is LGHNA and CDR2 is YNFKEQ. The CDR3 DNA sequence: TGTGCCAGCAGCCAAGATACTCATACTGAGGCACGGGGCTACACCTTC. The encoded protein is CASSQDTHTEARGYTF.

As for this clone: Additional DNA sequences in this sample encode the identical CDR3. CDR3 residues: CASRGQGNTEAFF. In DNA, the CDR3 is TGTGCCAGTAGGGGCCAGGGGAACACTGAAGCTTTCTTT. The chain joins TRBV19 to TRBJ1-1, with D possibly being TRBD1 (5 bases). Germline CDR1 LNHDA, CDR2 SQIVND (reference sequence). V was cut by 6 bases and J by 1 base, with 9 bases left in between. This CDR3 contains 13 residues.

The chain employs TRBV28 and TRBJ1-3; D not certain. Trimming shortened V by 10 bases and J by 0 bases, and 13 bases separated the two germline ends. Germline V gene sequence: CDR1 MDHEN, CDR2 SYDVKM. The CDR3 totals 14 residues. The CDR3 DNA reads as TGTGCCACCGCTGGCAGTCACTCTGGAAACACCATATATTTT. Translated, it gives CATAGSHSGNTIYF. Full variable domain (outside the CDR3, taken from reference TRBV28 and TRBJ1-3): DVKVTQSSRYLVKRTGEKVFLECVQDMDHENMFWYRQDPGLGLRLIYFSYDVKMKEKGDIPEGYSVSREKKERFSLILESASTNQTSMYLCATAGSHSGNTIYFGEGSWLTVV.

The chain employs TRBV6-5 and TRBJ1-1, with D tentatively TRBD1 (6 bases). From germline, CDR1 is MNHEY and CDR2 SVGAGI. The CDR3 runs 15 residues. Trimming cost V 6 bases and J 6 bases, with 20 bases left between them. CDR3 nucleotides: TGTGCCAGCAGACTACTCTCACAGGGAGGGTCTGAAGCTTTCTTT. This codes for CASRLLSQGGSEAFF.

This chain links TRBV5-1 with TRBJ2-1, with 12 nucleotides matching TRBD2. Germline trimming cut 3 bases from V and 8 bases from J; bases unmatched to any gene: 6. CDR3 length: 15 amino acids. The germline V gene encodes CDR1 SGHRS and CDR2 YFSETQ. The CDR3 reads CASSSTSGGSHEQFF. The CDR3 nucleotides are TGCGCCAGCAGCTCGACTAGCGGGGGAAGCCATGAGCAGTTCTTC.

CDR3 residues: CASSTSPPEAYEQYF. In DNA, the CDR3 is TGTGCCAGCAGTACATCGCCCCCGGAAGCCTACGAGCAGTACTTC. This chain joins TRBV27 and TRBJ2-7; D call uncertain. V was trimmed by 5 bases and J by 2 bases, leaving 16 bases between them. This CDR3 is 15 amino acids long. Germline V gene lookup returns CDR1 MNHEY and CDR2 SMNVEV (reference sequence).

This clone was observed once. The J gene is TRBJ2-7, the V gene TRBV9; the match to TRBD2 covers 15 bases. This CDR3 comprises 16 residues. V shed 3 bases, J shed 2 bases, and the junction held 3 bases outside the gene matches. The germline CDR1 and CDR2 sequences are SGDLS and YYNGEE. CDR3 in amino acids: CASSAGLAGGPYEQYF. CDR3 DNA: TGTGCCAGCAGCGCGGGACTAGCGGGAGGTCCCTACGAGCAGTACTTC.

The chain joins TRBV6-5 to TRBJ1-6, with D tentatively TRBD1 (5 bases). The germline gives CDR1 MNHEY, CDR2 SVGAGI. This CDR3 has 15 residues. V was shortened by 2 bases and J by 2 bases, with 7 bases between the two germline ends. CDR3 coding DNA: TGTGCCAGCAGTTACGGAGGGGCCTATAATTCACCCCTCCACTTT. Amino acid sequence: CASSYGGAYNSPLHF.

V gene TRBV11-2 combines with J gene TRBJ2-3, with TRBD2 matching 10 bases. Germline trimming cut 5 bases from V and 0 bases from J; bases unmatched to any gene: 8. The CDR3 runs 17 residues. CDR1 and CDR2 (germline): SGHAT, FQNNGV. CDR3 sequence reads: CASSERLAGPSTDTQYF. The CDR3 region has the DNA TGTGCCAGCAGCGAGCGACTAGCGGGCCCTAGCACAGATACGCAGTATTTT.

The V and J genes are TRBV5-4 and TRBJ1-5; tentatively, D is TRBD1 (5 bases). The CDR3 length is 15 residues. Trimming cost V 4 bases and J 3 bases, with 14 bases left between them. Germline loops: CDR1 SGHNT, CDR2 YYREEE (reference sequence). Here the CDR3 DNA reads TGTGCCAGCAGCAACTTCGGGGCCCTCAATCAGCCCCAGCATTTT. Protein: CASSNFGALNQPQHF.

The chain carries TRBV5-4 and TRBJ2-5, with 7 bases lining up with TRBD2. CDR3 length equals 15 residues. Germline V gene data show CDR1 as SGHNT and CDR2 as YYREEE (reference sequence). Trimming took 2 bases from V and 3 from J; bases not matched to a gene: 7. CDR3 bases: TGTGCCAGCAGCTTTCCTTCGCGGGAGAAAGAGACCCAGTACTTC. Its protein is CASSFPSREKETQYF.

The rearrangement links TRBV10-2 to TRBJ1-1, with D uncertain. CDR1 WSHSY and CDR2 SAAADI come from the germline V gene. Trimming took off 6 bases at V and 0 bases at J, with 11 bases between the two ends. The CDR3 extends over 14 amino acids. This chain's CDR3 is CASRMTAMNTEAFF. The DNA of the CDR3 is TGCGCCAGCAGAATGACGGCGATGAACACTGAAGCTTTCTTT.

The chain has TRBV9 and TRBJ2-1; 7 bases line up with TRBD2. CDR1 is SGDLS and CDR2 is YYNGEE in the germline V gene. The CDR3 consists of 12 residues. Unmatched junction bases numbered 4, after V lost 4 bases and J lost 9 bases. This chain's CDR3 is CASSKREGEQFF. In DNA form, the CDR3 reads TGTGCCAGCAGCAAAAGGGAGGGTGAGCAGTTCTTC.

V gene TRBV30 combines with J gene TRBJ2-7; D is unclear. Germline CDR1 and CDR2: GTSNPN and SVGIG (reference sequence). The V end was cut by 3 bases, the J end by 3 bases, with 6 bases between. The CDR3 spans 11 residues. The CDR3 region is CAWRTIYEQYF. CDR3 DNA sequence: TGTGCCTGGAGGACAATCTACGAGCAGTACTTC.

The chain uses TRBV12-5 and TRBJ2-3; a possible D gene is TRBD2 (6 bases). V dropped 0 bases and J dropped 3 bases, with 10 bases sitting between them. The CDR3 has 15 amino acids. Germline-derived CDR1 and CDR2 are LGHNT and FRNRAP. This CDR3 reads CASGLVLAGTDTQYF. Written as DNA, the CDR3 is TGTGCTAGTGGTTTGGTACTTGCGGGGACAGATACGCAGTATTTT.

The chain employs TRBV6-1 and TRBJ1-4; 9 bases are a match to TRBD1. CDR3 length: 14 amino acids. V gave up 6 bases and J gave up 8 bases; unmatched junction bases: 7. Germline CDR1 MNHNS, CDR2 SASEGT. CDR3 amino acids: CASSSQGAWEKLFF. DNA of the CDR3: TGTGCCAGCAGCTCACAGGGGGCATGGGAAAAACTGTTTTTT.

The rearrangement uses TRBV25-1 and TRBJ2-2, with a weak D call TRBD1 (7 bases). CDR1 and CDR2 (germline): MGHDK, SYGVNS. Trimming removed 8 bases from V and 5 bases from J, with 15 bases in between. This CDR3 contains 14 residues. The CDR3 nucleotides read TGTGCCAGCGGACAGGAGGGAAGGACCGGGGAGCTGTTTTTT. Its translation is CASGQEGRTGELFF.

To note about this clone: This same CDR3 is encoded by further DNA sequences in the sample. V and J are TRBV20-1 and TRBJ2-1; no definite D call. The CDR3 is 10 residues long. CDR1 and CDR2 from the germline V gene are DFQATT and SNEGSKA (reference sequence). V shed 5 bases and J shed 4 bases, with 3 bases lying between them. The CDR3 protein is CSALYNEQFF. CDR3 nucleotide sequence: TGCAGTGCTTTATACAATGAGCAGTTCTTC.

In the case of this clone: Other nucleotide sequences in the sample specify the same CDR3. This chain uses TRBV5-1 with TRBJ1-3, with 12 bases identical to TRBD1. The CDR3 is 18 amino acids. V lost 1 base to trimming and J lost 4 bases; unmatched junction nucleotides: 9. Germline V lookup: CDR1 SGHRS, CDR2 YFSETQ. This CDR3 is CASSLFGGTGGDGNTIYF. In nucleotides, the CDR3 is TGCGCCAGCAGCTTGTTTGGTGGGACAGGGGGCGACGGAAACACCATATATTTT.

This sequence joins TRBV6-1 and TRBJ2-7; TRBD1 aligns across 7 bases. The germline V gene has CDR1 MNHNS and CDR2 SASEGT. Trimming cost V 11 bases and J 4 bases; bases outside gene matches: 11. This CDR3 spans 13 amino acids. The CDR3 sequence: CALALGDSYEQYF. The CDR3 nucleotides read TGTGCCTTGGCCCTAGGGGACAGTTACGAGCAGTACTTC.

Regarding this clone: This sample also contains other DNA sequences that code for the same CDR3. The rearrangement links TRBV5-1 to TRBJ2-7, with TRBD1 identical over 8 bases. CDR1 SGHRS and CDR2 YFSETQ come from the germline V gene. The trim removed 0 bases at V and 3 bases at J, leaving 5 bases unmatched. The CDR3 extends over 15 amino acids. The CDR3 spells CASSLEAGGSYEQYF. DNA of the CDR3: TGCGCCAGCAGCTTGGAGGCAGGGGGCAGCTACGAGCAGTACTTC.